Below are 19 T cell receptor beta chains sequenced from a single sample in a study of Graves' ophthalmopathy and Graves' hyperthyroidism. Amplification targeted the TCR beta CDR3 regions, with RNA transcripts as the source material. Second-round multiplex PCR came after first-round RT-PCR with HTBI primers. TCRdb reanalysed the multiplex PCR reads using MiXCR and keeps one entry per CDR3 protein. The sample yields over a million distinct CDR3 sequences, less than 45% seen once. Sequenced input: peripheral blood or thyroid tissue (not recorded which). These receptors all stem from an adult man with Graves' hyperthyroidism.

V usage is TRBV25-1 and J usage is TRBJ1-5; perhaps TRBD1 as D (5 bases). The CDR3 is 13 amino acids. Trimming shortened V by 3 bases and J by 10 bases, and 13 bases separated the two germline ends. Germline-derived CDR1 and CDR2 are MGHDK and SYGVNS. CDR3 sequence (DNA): TGTGCCAGCAGTGATGGCGGGGCTCAACCCCAGCATTTT. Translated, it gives CASSDGGAQPQHF.

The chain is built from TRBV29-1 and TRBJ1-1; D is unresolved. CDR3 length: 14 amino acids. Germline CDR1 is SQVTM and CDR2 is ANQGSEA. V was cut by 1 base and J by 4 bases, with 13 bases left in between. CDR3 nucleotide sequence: TGCAGCGTTGAAGGTTCGGGAGGAGTCACTGAAGCTTTCTTT. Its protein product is CSVEGSGGVTEAFF.

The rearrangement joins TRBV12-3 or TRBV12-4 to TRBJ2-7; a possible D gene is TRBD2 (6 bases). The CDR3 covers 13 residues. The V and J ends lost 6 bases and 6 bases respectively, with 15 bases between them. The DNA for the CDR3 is TGTGCCAGCAGCGCGGGGCCGGCCTCCGAGCAGTACTTC. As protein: CASSAGPASEQYF.

The CDR3: CASREDRVNTGELFF. The CDR3 DNA follows: TGTGCCAGCAGAGAGGACAGGGTGAACACCGGGGAGCTGTTTTTT. This chain connects TRBV12-3 or TRBV12-4 to TRBJ2-2, with 8 positions matching TRBD1. After removal of 6 bases from V and 1 base from J, the junction contained 4 bases not matched to a gene. The CDR3 has 15 amino acids.

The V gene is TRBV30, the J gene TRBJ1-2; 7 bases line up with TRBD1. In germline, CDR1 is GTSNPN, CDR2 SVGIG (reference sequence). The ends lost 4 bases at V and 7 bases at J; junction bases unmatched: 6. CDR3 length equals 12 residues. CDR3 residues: CAWTRDSLGYTF. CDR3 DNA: TGTGCCTGGACCCGGGACAGCCTTGGCTACACCTTC.

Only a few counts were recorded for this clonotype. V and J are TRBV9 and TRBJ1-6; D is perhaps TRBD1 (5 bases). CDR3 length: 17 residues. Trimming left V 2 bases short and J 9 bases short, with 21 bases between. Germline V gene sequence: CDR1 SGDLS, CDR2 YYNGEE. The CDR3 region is CASSVADSILSTSPLHF. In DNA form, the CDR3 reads TGTGCCAGCAGCGTGGCCGACAGCATACTATCTACTTCACCCCTCCACTTT. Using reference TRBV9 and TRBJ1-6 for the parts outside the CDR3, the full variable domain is DSGVTQTPKHLITATGQRVTLRCSPRSGDLSVYWYQQSLDQGLQFLIQYYNGEERAKGNILERFSAQQFPDLHSELNLSSLELGDSALYFCASSVADSILSTSPLHFGNGTRLTVT.

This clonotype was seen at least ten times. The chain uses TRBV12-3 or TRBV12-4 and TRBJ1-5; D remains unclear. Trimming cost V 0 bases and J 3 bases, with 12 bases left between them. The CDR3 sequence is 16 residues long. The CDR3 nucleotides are TGTGCCAGCAGTTTAGCGCTTGGACGGACCAATCAGCCCCAGCATTTT. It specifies CASSLALGRTNQPQHF.

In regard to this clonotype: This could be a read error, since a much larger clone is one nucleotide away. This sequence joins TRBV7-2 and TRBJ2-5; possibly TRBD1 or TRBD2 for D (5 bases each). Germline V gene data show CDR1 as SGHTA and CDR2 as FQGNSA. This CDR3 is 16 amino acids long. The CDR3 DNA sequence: TGTGCCAGCAGCACGCCCATTATGGGGACCCAAGAGGCCCAGTACTTC. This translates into CASSTPIMGTQEAQYF.

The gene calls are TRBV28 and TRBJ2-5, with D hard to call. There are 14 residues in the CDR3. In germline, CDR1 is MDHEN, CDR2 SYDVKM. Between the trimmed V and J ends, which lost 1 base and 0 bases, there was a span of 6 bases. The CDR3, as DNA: TGTGCCAGCAGTTTATCAGATAACCAAGAGACCCAGTACTTC. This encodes CASSLSDNQETQYF.

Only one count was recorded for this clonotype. DNA of the CDR3: TGTGCCAGCCGAGGGGCGGGAAGAAACACCGGGGAGCTGTTTTTT. Translating gives CASRGAGRNTGELFF. J is TRBJ2-2 and V is TRBV2; the D gene is possibly TRBD2 (6 bases). CDR1 SNHLY and CDR2 FYNNEI come from the germline V gene. V lost 8 bases, J lost 2 bases, and 15 bases lay in between. This CDR3 contains 15 residues.

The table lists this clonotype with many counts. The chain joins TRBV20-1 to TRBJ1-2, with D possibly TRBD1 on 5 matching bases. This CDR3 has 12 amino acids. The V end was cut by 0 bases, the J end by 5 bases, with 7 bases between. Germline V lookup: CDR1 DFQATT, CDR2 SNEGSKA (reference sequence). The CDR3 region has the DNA TGCAGTGCTAGAGATGGGGGATATGGCTACACCTTC. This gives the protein CSARDGGYGYTF.

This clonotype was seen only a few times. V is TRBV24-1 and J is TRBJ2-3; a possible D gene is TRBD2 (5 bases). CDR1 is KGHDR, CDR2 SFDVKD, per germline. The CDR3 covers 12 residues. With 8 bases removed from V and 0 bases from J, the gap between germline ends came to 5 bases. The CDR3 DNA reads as TGTGCCACCACGGGGAGCACAGATACGCAGTATTTT. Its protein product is CATTGSTDTQYF.

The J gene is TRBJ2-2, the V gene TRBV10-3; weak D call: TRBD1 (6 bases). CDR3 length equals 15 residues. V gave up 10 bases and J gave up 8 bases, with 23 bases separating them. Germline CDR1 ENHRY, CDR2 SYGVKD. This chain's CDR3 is CASAPTDSPEGELFF. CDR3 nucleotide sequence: TGTGCCAGCGCTCCGACGGACAGCCCGGAAGGGGAGCTGTTTTTT.

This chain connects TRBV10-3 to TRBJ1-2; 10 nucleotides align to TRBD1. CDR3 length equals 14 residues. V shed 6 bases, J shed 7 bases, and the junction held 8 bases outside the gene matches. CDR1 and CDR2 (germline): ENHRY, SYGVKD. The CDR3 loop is CAISRDRGLSGYTF. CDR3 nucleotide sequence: TGTGCCATCAGCCGGGACAGGGGACTCTCTGGCTACACCTTC.

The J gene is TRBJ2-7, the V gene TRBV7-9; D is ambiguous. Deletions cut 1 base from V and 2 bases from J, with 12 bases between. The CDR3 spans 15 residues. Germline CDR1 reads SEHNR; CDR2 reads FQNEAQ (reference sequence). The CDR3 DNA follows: TGTGCCAGCAGCTTAGGAAGTGGGGTTCCCTACGAGCAGTACTTC. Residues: CASSLGSGVPYEQYF. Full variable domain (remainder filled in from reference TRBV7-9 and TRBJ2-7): DTGVSQNPRHKITKRGQNVTFRCDPISEHNRLYWYRQTLGQGPEFLTYFQNEAQLEKSRLLSDRFSAERPKGSFSTLEIQRTEQGDSAMYLCASSLGSGVPYEQYFGPGTRLTVT.

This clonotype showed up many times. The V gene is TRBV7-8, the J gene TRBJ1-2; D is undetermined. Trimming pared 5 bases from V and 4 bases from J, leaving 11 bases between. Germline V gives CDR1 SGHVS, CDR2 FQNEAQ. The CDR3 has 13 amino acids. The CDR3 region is CASSPGRPYGYTF. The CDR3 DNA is TGTGCCAGCAGCCCAGGCAGGCCCTATGGCTACACCTTC.

The CDR3 is CATSAVDRGRQETQYF. The CDR3 DNA reads TGTGCCACCAGTGCAGTGGACAGGGGGCGGCAAGAGACCCAGTACTTC. The chain combines TRBV24-1 with TRBJ2-5, with 11 positions matching TRBD1. J was trimmed by 2 bases and V by 5 bases; bases with no gene match: 6. Germline V gene lookup returns CDR1 KGHDR and CDR2 SFDVKD. CDR3 length: 16 amino acids.

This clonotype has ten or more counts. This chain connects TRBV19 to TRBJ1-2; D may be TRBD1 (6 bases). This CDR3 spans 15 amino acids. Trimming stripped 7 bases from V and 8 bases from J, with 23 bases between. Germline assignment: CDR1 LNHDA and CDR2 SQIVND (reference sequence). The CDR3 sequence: CASTIDRSGLRGYTF. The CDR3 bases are TGTGCCAGTACCATTGACAGGAGCGGCCTTCGGGGCTACACCTTC.

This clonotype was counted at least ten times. The CDR3 sequence: CASSQVLGTGGYTF. CDR3 coding DNA: TGCGCCAGCAGCCAAGTTCTTGGGACAGGAGGCTACACCTTC. This chain uses TRBV4-3 with TRBJ1-2; the match to TRBD1 covers 8 bases. V shed 1 base and J 8 bases; nucleotides not matched to a gene: 6. This CDR3 has 14 residues. Germline V gene sequence: CDR1 LGHNA, CDR2 YSLEER.